This T cell receptor beta chain was identified in a study of cytomegalovirus exposure and HLA in healthy donors. Profiled with immunoSEQ multiplex PCR; TCRdb holds only in-frame clones, not every one. The sample comprises about 150,000 clones, roughly 84% of which are singletons, and approximately 2% rests with the top ten. This clone appeared a few times. The V gene lost 5 bases and the J gene lost 7 bases, with 21 bases spanning the gap. The germline gives CDR1 MDHEN, CDR2 SYDVKM. The CDR3 totals 15 residues. Material for sequencing was PBMCs. The chain is built from TRBV28 and TRBJ2-7; tentative D call: TRBD2 (6 bases). The sequence was collected from a human donor in good health. The CDR3 sequence: CASSPSLASLREQYF. DNA for the CDR3: TGTGCCAGCAGTCCGAGTCTAGCGTCTCTGAGGGAGCAGTACTTC. The whole variable domain, remainder taken from reference TRBV28 and TRBJ2-7, is DVKVTQSSRYLVKRTGEKVFLECVQDMDHENMFWYRQDPGLGLRLIYFSYDVKMKEKGDIPEGYSVSREKKERFSLILESASTNQTSMYLCASSPSLASLREQYFGPGTRLTVT.